The 20 T cell receptor beta chains given below trace back to one sample, sequenced in a study of shared clonotypes between healthy human individuals. Naive CD8 cells lacked CD45RO, underwent positive selection for CCR7 and left out terminally differentiated effector memory CD45RA+ cells. Repertoires were generated with immunoSEQ multiplex PCR, while TCRdb's copy carries only in-frame clones and drops some. Found here are 800,000 or so clones, 95% to 97% of them singletons; the top ten hold under 0.3%. Material: naive CD8+ T cells sorted from blood. These receptors originate from a man younger than 40 in good health.

The V call is TRBV29-1, the J call TRBJ2-1; D is perhaps TRBD1 (5 bases). CDR1 and CDR2 (germline): SQVTM, ANQGSEA. This CDR3 has 12 amino acids. V was clipped by 3 bases and J by 5 bases, with 8 bases between them. The CDR3 spells CSVDQGDNEQFF. CDR3 sequence (DNA): TGCAGCGTTGATCAGGGTGACAATGAGCAGTTCTTC.

This CDR3 is CASSLYQGTYEQYF. The CDR3 region has the DNA TGTGCCAGCAGCTTGTACCAGGGCACCTACGAGCAGTACTTC. The chain links TRBV5-5 to TRBJ2-7; possible D gene TRBD1, 5 bases. The CDR3 is 14 amino acids. The V gene's germline CDR1 is SGHKS and CDR2 YYEKEE (reference sequence). The germline V and J ends were trimmed by 1 base and 2 bases, with 10 bases remaining between them. The full variable domain, rest sourced from reference TRBV5-5 and TRBJ2-7, is DAGVTQSPTHLIKTRGQQVTLRCSPISGHKSVSWYQQVLGQGPQFIFQYYEKEERGRGNFPDRFSARQFPNYSSELNVNALLLGDSALYLCASSLYQGTYEQYFGPGTRLTVT.

This rearrangement joins TRBV27 to TRBJ2-6; D gene ambiguous. V was clipped by 9 bases and J by 3 bases, with 12 bases between them. The CDR3 is made up of 14 amino acids. Germline lookup yields CDR1 MNHEY and CDR2 SMNVEV (reference sequence). The CDR3 protein is CASTHVGGANVLTF. As DNA, the CDR3 is TGTGCCAGTACCCACGTTGGTGGGGCCAACGTCCTGACTTTC.

This chain connects TRBV9 to TRBJ2-1, with D perhaps matching TRBD2 (5 bases). CDR1 and CDR2 from the germline V gene are SGDLS and YYNGEE. With 3 bases removed from V and 4 bases from J, the gap between germline ends came to 17 bases. This CDR3 is 16 amino acids long. The CDR3 is CASSDSLTTGYNEQFF. CDR3 coding DNA: TGTGCCAGCAGCGACTCACTGACTACCGGATACAATGAGCAGTTCTTC.

V is TRBV7-9 and J is TRBJ2-5, with TRBD1 matching 7 bases. The junction had 2 bases not matched to a gene; V was cut back by 1 base and J by 3 bases. The CDR3 contains 14 residues. Per germline, CDR1 SEHNR and CDR2 FQNEAQ (reference sequence). The DNA of the CDR3 is TGTGCCAGCAGCTTAGGGACAGGCGAAGAGACCCAGTACTTC. It codes for CASSLGTGEETQYF.

V and J are TRBV9 and TRBJ1-2; the D is unclear. The CDR3 consists of 14 residues. Germline-derived CDR1 and CDR2 are SGDLS and YYNGEE. The V gene lost 4 bases and the J gene lost 0 bases, with 10 bases spanning the gap. CDR3 protein: CASSLSGPNYGYTF. CDR3 sequence (DNA): TGTGCCAGCAGCCTGAGTGGACCTAACTATGGCTACACCTTC.

The CDR3 protein is CASRRGHPNTGELFF. CDR3 nucleotide sequence: TGTGCCAGCAGAAGGGGCCACCCGAACACCGGGGAGCTGTTTTTT. The chain uses TRBV27 and TRBJ2-2; weak D call: TRBD1 (5 bases). The V and J ends lost 6 bases and 0 bases respectively, with 11 bases between them. The CDR3 has 15 residues. CDR1 and CDR2 (germline): MNHEY, SMNVEV (reference sequence).

The chain has TRBV29-1 and TRBJ2-2; D not certain. Germline V CDR1 and CDR2: SQVTM, ANQGSEA. V lost 3 bases and J 8 bases, leaving 7 bases between the germline ends. This CDR3 has 11 residues. The CDR3 DNA sequence: TGCAGCGTTGAGGTGAATGGGGAGCTGTTTTTT. This translates into CSVEVNGELFF.

The gene calls are TRBV30 and TRBJ2-3; 7 positions agree with TRBD2. From germline, CDR1 is GTSNPN and CDR2 SVGIG (reference sequence). The CDR3 covers 12 residues. V lost 8 bases to trimming and J lost 3 bases; unmatched junction nucleotides: 5. The DNA for the CDR3 is TGTGCCCGGGGGAGGGTTACAGATACGCAGTATTTT. It encodes CARGRVTDTQYF.

The chain joins TRBV2 to TRBJ1-4; D is undetermined. The CDR3 covers 15 residues. The germline V gene encodes CDR1 SNHLY and CDR2 FYNNEI. Trimming pared 7 bases from V and 4 bases from J, leaving 16 bases between. CDR3 amino acids: CASTEEQRFNEKLFF. In DNA, the CDR3 is TGTGCCAGCACCGAGGAACAGAGGTTTAATGAAAAACTGTTTTTT.

The chain couples TRBV2 to TRBJ2-1; 7 positions agree with TRBD2. The germline V gene encodes CDR1 SNHLY and CDR2 FYNNEI. The CDR3 runs to 14 residues. Trimming at V came to 3 bases and at J to 4 bases, leaving 3 bases not matched to a gene. CDR3: CASSDPGGYNEQFF. In nucleotides, the CDR3 is TGTGCCAGCAGTGACCCGGGAGGTTACAATGAGCAGTTCTTC. Full variable domain (missing parts from reference TRBV2 and TRBJ2-1): EPEVTQTPSHQVTQMGQEVILRCVPISNHLYFYWYRQILGQKVEFLVSFYNNEISEKSEIFDDQFSVERPDGSNFTLKIRSTKLEDSAMYFCASSDPGGYNEQFFGPGTRLTVL.

J is TRBJ2-3 and V is TRBV5-4; TRBD2 matches 7 bases. CDR3 size: 15 residues. Germline V lookup: CDR1 SGHNT, CDR2 YYREEE (reference sequence). The ends lost 2 bases at V and 4 bases at J; junction bases unmatched: 7. CDR3 loop: CASSFKAGSADTQYF. The CDR3 nucleotides read TGTGCCAGCAGCTTTAAAGCGGGATCTGCAGATACGCAGTATTTT.

The CDR3 region is CASSNGTSTYEQYF. Here the CDR3 DNA reads TGTGCCAGCAGTAACGGGACTAGCACCTACGAGCAGTACTTC. The chain employs TRBV28 and TRBJ2-7; 9 nucleotides align to TRBD2. The CDR3 loop spans 14 amino acids. V was pared by 5 bases and J by 2 bases, with 4 bases of the junction left unmatched. Per germline, CDR1 MDHEN and CDR2 SYDVKM.

The V call is TRBV27, the J call TRBJ2-7; 7 nucleotides align to TRBD2. Germline CDR1 and CDR2: MNHEY and SMNVEV (reference sequence). The J segment lost 2 bases and the V segment lost 8 bases, leaving 12 bases of the junction unmatched. CDR3 length: 15 amino acids. The CDR3 DNA follows: TGTGCCAGCTCCCTCACTAGCGCCAACCCCTACGAGCAGTACTTC. Protein: CASSLTSANPYEQYF.

This chain connects TRBV6-6 to TRBJ2-1, with a possible D match to TRBD2 (7 bases). Trimming left V 6 bases short and J 7 bases short, with 19 bases between. The CDR3 runs 15 residues. Germline CDR1 reads MNHNY; CDR2 reads SVGAGI (reference sequence). In DNA, the CDR3 is TGTGCCAGCAGCCTAGGGGGGGGCCCGTTAAATGAGCAGTTCTTC. As protein: CASSLGGGPLNEQFF.

V gene TRBV2 combines with J gene TRBJ2-5; no clear D. V dropped 8 bases and J dropped 3 bases, with 13 bases sitting between them. Germline loops: CDR1 SNHLY, CDR2 FYNNEI. The CDR3 is 13 residues long. The CDR3 coding sequence is TGTGCCAGCGTAGGTTATGGGAAAGAGACCCAGTACTTC. It is translated as CASVGYGKETQYF.

Comments on this clone: This specimen includes other DNA sequences encoding the same CDR3. V usage is TRBV7-6 and J usage is TRBJ1-4, with no clear D. The V gene lost 4 bases and the J gene lost 11 bases, with 8 bases spanning the gap. The V gene's germline CDR1 is SGHVS and CDR2 FNYEAQ. This CDR3 has 11 residues. The CDR3 DNA sequence: TGTGCCAGCAGCTCTAGGGAGAAACTGTTTTTT. It encodes CASSSREKLFF.

The chain carries TRBV5-1 and TRBJ2-7; the match to TRBD1 covers 9 bases. CDR3 length: 15 amino acids. The V gene's germline CDR1 is SGHRS and CDR2 YFSETQ. Losses at the gene ends were 2 bases for V and 2 bases for J; bases not matched to a gene: 5. Here the CDR3 DNA reads TGCGCCAGCAGCTTTGGGACAGGGTCGACCTACGAGCAGTACTTC. This gives the protein CASSFGTGSTYEQYF.

The genes are TRBV27 and TRBJ2-7, with a possible D match to TRBD2 (6 bases). The CDR3 length is 15 residues. The V gene lost 2 bases and the J gene lost 3 bases, with 14 bases spanning the gap. The germline CDR1 and CDR2 sequences are MNHEY and SMNVEV (reference sequence). CDR3 sequence: CASSLVPGSYYEQYF. The CDR3 DNA is TGTGCCAGCAGTTTAGTCCCCGGGAGCTACTACGAGCAGTACTTC.

The chain carries TRBV6-6 and TRBJ2-4; D remains unclear. CDR3 length equals 14 residues. The ends were cut back, 2 bases at V and 0 bases at J, with 5 bases in the middle. Germline V gives CDR1 MNHNY, CDR2 SVGAGI (reference sequence). For the CDR3, the DNA is TGTGCCAGCAGTTACGAGGTAGCCAAAAACATTCAGTACTTC. Residues: CASSYEVAKNIQYF.